Each of the 14 T cell receptor beta chains below was sequenced from the same sample in a study of CD8 T cells in Susac syndrome. Random hexamers were used to reverse transcribe the RNA input (about 0.5 to 1 ug). TCRdb re-called the immunoSEQ multiplex PCR reads with MiXCR, one entry per CDR3 protein. In the table there are 150,000 to 200,000 distinct CDR3 sequences, around 94% of which are singletons. Sequencing input: CD4+ T cells from PBMCs. The receptor set was obtained from a human donor with multiple sclerosis.

The CDR3 reads CASSLAGPSPPTEAFF. The CDR3 DNA reads as TGCGCCAGCAGCTTGGCCGGGCCAAGTCCCCCCACTGAAGCTTTCTTT. V gene TRBV5-1 combines with J gene TRBJ1-1; no definite D call. Germline lookup yields CDR1 SGHRS and CDR2 YFSETQ. The CDR3 runs to 16 residues. Trimming pared 0 bases from V and 4 bases from J, leaving 16 bases between.

This clonotype appeared once. The CDR3 spells CSAGTQGSQETQYF. In DNA, the CDR3 is TGCAGTGCTGGGACCCAGGGATCCCAAGAGACCCAGTACTTC. The rearrangement uses TRBV20-1 and TRBJ2-5; perhaps D is TRBD1 or TRBD2 (5 bases each). The germline gives CDR1 DFQATT, CDR2 SNEGSKA (reference sequence). The CDR3 has 14 amino acids. The ends were cut back, 5 bases at V and 1 base at J, with 14 bases in the middle.

As regards this clonotype: The junction departs from the called germline gene at one end, perhaps through a read error. The V and J genes are TRBV30 and TRBJ2-7, with a weak D call TRBD2 (5 bases). Germline loops: CDR1 GTSNPN, CDR2 SVGIG (reference sequence). CDR3 length equals 11 residues. The CDR3 DNA follows: TGTGCCTGGAGTGTACCGGGATTTCCCCACTTC. This codes for CAWSVPGFPHF.

The chain links TRBV5-1 to TRBJ1-5, with TRBD1 identical over 8 bases. The CDR3 is 14 residues long. V was clipped by 4 bases and J by 8 bases; unmatched bases: 8. Germline values: CDR1 SGHRS, CDR2 YFSETQ. The CDR3 is CASSKQGGFEPQHF. CDR3 sequence (DNA): TGCGCCAGCAGCAAACAGGGGGGCTTTGAGCCCCAGCATTTT.

This rearrangement joins TRBV5-6 to TRBJ1-2, with D possibly matching TRBD1 (5 bases). Germline CDR1 reads SGHDT; CDR2 reads YYEEEE. Deletions cut 0 bases from V and 7 bases from J, with 28 bases between. This CDR3 comprises 19 residues. The CDR3 region has the DNA TGTGCCAGCAGCTTGGAAAGGGAGTCCAGAGACAGCCGCCGGGGTGGCTACACCTTC. Translation gives CASSLERESRDSRRGGYTF.

The rearrangement links TRBV5-4 to TRBJ1-1; no definite D call. The V end was cut by 2 bases, the J end by 2 bases, with 1 base between. In germline, CDR1 is SGHNT, CDR2 YYREEE (reference sequence). This CDR3 spans 11 amino acids. In DNA form, the CDR3 reads TGTGCCAGCAGCTTTAACACTGAAGCTTTCTTT. It translates to CASSFNTEAFF.

J is TRBJ2-1 and V is TRBV6-2 or TRBV6-3, with TRBD2 as a possible D gene (6 bases). The germline V and J ends were trimmed by 2 bases and 2 bases, with 10 bases remaining between them. Germline assignment: CDR1 MNHEY and CDR2 SVGEGT. This CDR3 has 15 amino acids. Written as DNA, the CDR3 is TGTGCCAGCAGTTACACCGCGGGAACCTACAATGAGCAGTTCTTC. It translates to CASSYTAGTYNEQFF.

The chain has TRBV29-1 and TRBJ2-7; TRBD2 might be the D (7 bases). Germline CDR1 is SQVTM and CDR2 is ANQGSEA. The CDR3 runs to 14 residues. V lost 6 bases and J 5 bases, leaving 20 bases between the germline ends. This CDR3 is CSVEYRGASDEQYF. The CDR3, as DNA: TGCAGCGTCGAGTATCGGGGGGCGAGCGACGAGCAGTACTTC.

V is TRBV20-1 and J is TRBJ2-1, with 14 bases lining up with TRBD2. Germline loops: CDR1 DFQATT, CDR2 SNEGSKA (reference sequence). The CDR3 sequence is 16 residues long. After removal of 1 base from V and 9 bases from J, the junction contained 8 bases not matched to a gene. The CDR3 nucleotides are TGCAGTGCTAGAGGACTAGCGGGAGGGATGCCCGGTGAGCAGTTCTTC. It yields the protein CSARGLAGGMPGEQFF.

As DNA, the CDR3 is TGTGCCAGCAGTCCCCGACAGTTCAGCTCTGGAAACACCATATATTTT. Translating it yields CASSPRQFSSGNTIYF. J is TRBJ1-3 and V is TRBV6-7, with D perhaps TRBD1 (5 bases). TRBV6-7 is assigned to the ORF class and has an uncertain function. The CDR3 extends over 16 amino acids. Trimming pared 5 bases from V and 0 bases from J, leaving 14 bases between.

The rearrangement uses TRBV6-5 and TRBJ2-7, with D perhaps matching TRBD1 or TRBD2 (5 bases each). Trimming shortened V by 2 bases and J by 7 bases, and 18 bases separated the two germline ends. The CDR3 is made up of 15 amino acids. Germline values: CDR1 MNHEY, CDR2 SVGAGI. DNA of the CDR3: TGTGCCAGCAGTTACGAGGGCAGGGAGTCGGGGGAGCAGTACTTC. Translated, it gives CASSYEGRESGEQYF.

This clonotype was counted a few times. The V and J genes are TRBV6-2 or TRBV6-3 and TRBJ1-2; 7 bases line up with TRBD1. The CDR3 has 13 amino acids. Germline CDR1 and CDR2: MNHEY and SVGEGT. Trimming at V came to 7 bases and at J to 4 bases, leaving 6 bases not matched to a gene. Written as DNA, the CDR3 is TGTGCCAGCACCCTGACAGGGACCTATGGCTACACCTTC. This translates into CASTLTGTYGYTF.

This clonotype was detected only once. V gene TRBV6-6 combines with J gene TRBJ1-2; D perhaps matches TRBD1 (5 bases). Trimming took off 2 bases at V and 6 bases at J, with 13 bases between the two ends. The length of the CDR3 is 14 residues. Germline lookup yields CDR1 MNHNY and CDR2 SVGAGI (reference sequence). In DNA form, the CDR3 reads TGTGCCAGCAGTTACACGGGGGAGGCTGATGGCTACACCTTC. Amino acids: CASSYTGEADGYTF.

The chain uses TRBV29-1 and TRBJ2-1; D is uncertain. Trimming cost V 6 bases and J 6 bases, with 12 bases left between them. This CDR3 is 12 amino acids long. Germline V gene data show CDR1 as SQVTM and CDR2 as ANQGSEA. CDR3: CSVRRTVNEQFF. The CDR3 DNA sequence: TGCAGCGTCCGACGGACGGTCAATGAGCAGTTCTTC.